The TCR beta chain described here comes from a study of blood T cell repertoires in COVID-19 (dated by TCRdb to about 2020). About the full investigation: Samples from collaborators originated in the United States, Italy and Spain and spanned both the acute and convalescent phases of COVID-19. The repertoires were released in a freely available public database meant as a resource for research on the immune response to SARS-CoV-2. Deeply sampled blood TCRbeta repertoires from subjects exposed to, actively infected with, or recovered from COVID-19 were included in the dataset. Where available, HLA class I and class II types were taken from metadata supplied by the sample provider and were not determined by assay-based typing. Samples were obtained from the ongoing ImmuneRACE study (first 160 participants) and from over 1,000 subjects provided by 6 global collaborators. The sample metadata nearly always contained a de-identified subject ID, COVID-19 status, age in years and sex. The prospective study material was composed of cDNA or gDNA derived from T cells, B-cell-depleted T cells, or PBMCs.

Overall study outcomes, separate from this receptor: How much clinical and demographic metadata was included differed by source and by participant, and the metadata was provided uncurated.

Each collaborating institution followed its own protocols to collect whole blood in K2EDTA tubes. Collaborator samples were shipped for TCRbeta analysis as frozen whole blood, isolated PBMCs, or DNA extracted from either sample type. TCRbeta CDR3 regions were amplified from genomic DNA using the immunoSEQ Assay, a bias-controlled multiplex PCR. As for the original processing: The number of nucleated cells in each sample was estimated from the amplification of reference gene primers within the assay. To quantify the absolute abundance of each unique TCRbeta CDR3 rearrangement, sequence reads were collapsed and filtered. For each sample, productive Simpson clonality was calculated by taking the square root of Simpson's diversity index across productive rearrangements. TCRdb limited this immuneACCESS table to in-frame rearrangements with V and J called. A share of clones is missing; checked studies link under half to unresolved V genes, and the rest is unexplained. V and J calls plus clone size are reproduced from that table; the DNA served to infer D and trimming. The sample table records 97,000 or so clones; roughly 82% of these occur just once. Of the sample, about 11% falls within the top ten clones.

This clone was picked up one time. Its antigen target is currently unknown. No much larger clonotype is one base removed from it; base qualities were not supplied. This clonotype originated in a man aged 65-85 years with active or convalescent COVID-19. The sample consisted of peripheral blood.

The CDR3 has the sequence CASSQESARSETQYF. The DNA sequence is as follows: TGTGCCAGCAGCCAAGAGTCGGCCAGGTCGGAGACCCAGTACTTC. The sequence joins TRBV4-2 to TRBJ2-5; too little of a D gene remains to name it. Per the germline V gene, LGHNA is the CDR1 and YNFKEQ is the CDR2. The CDR3 contains 15 residues, cysteine and phenylalanine counted. Of all the DNA, just the CDR3 is kept, 45 bases in frame from base 1. V gives up 0 bases and J gives up 5 bases, and the segment between their germline ends measures 13 bases.